The next 23 T cell receptor beta chains were all read from a single sample in a study of human T cells and chemical hapten exposure. Time point: patch test 2, 6 weeks after DPC sensitization. The treatment: therapeutic diphenylcyclopropenone sensitization with weekly scalp DPC. MiXCR was run by TCRdb on the RACE reads, yielding one entry per CDR3 protein. The table has nearly 85,000 distinct CDR3 sequences, under 14% seen once; the top ten hold about 1.4%. Sequences were derived from whole blood, sampled in connection with sensitization to the hapten diphenylcyclopropenone (DPC). The receptors were sampled from a man in his late teens or twenties with alopecia areata. Some clones in this sample may be carry-over from other donors' samples.

Worth noting for this clonotype: One junction end does not reproduce the germline sequence, and a read error may be involved. The gene calls are TRBV7-9 and TRBJ1-1; no firm D call. Germline loops: CDR1 SEHNR, CDR2 FQNEAQ (reference sequence). The CDR3 covers 13 residues. The chain's CDR3 is CASPSTRYTEAFF. CDR3 DNA sequence: TGTGCCAGCCCATCCACCAGGTACACTGAAGCTTTTTTT.

This rearrangement joins TRBV6-5 to TRBJ1-1; the D gene is possibly TRBD1 (5 bases). The CDR3 has 11 amino acids. V lost 2 bases to trimming and J lost 11 bases, with 9 bases between them. Germline V gene sequence: CDR1 MNHEY, CDR2 SVGAGI. The CDR3 sequence: CASSYGGMAFF. The CDR3 region has the DNA TGTGCCAGCAGTTACGGGGGTATGGCTTTCTTT.

This clonotype was counted at least ten times. The V call is TRBV5-1, the J call TRBJ2-1; the match to TRBD2 covers 13 bases. V shed 4 bases and J 0 bases; nucleotides not matched to a gene: 4. Germline V gene sequence: CDR1 SGHRS, CDR2 YFSETQ. CDR3 size: 17 residues. CDR3: CASSPGLAGVSYNEQFF. In DNA, the CDR3 is TGCGCCAGCAGCCCCGGACTAGCGGGGGTCTCCTACAATGAGCAGTTCTTC.

The chain uses TRBV6-2 or TRBV6-3 and TRBJ2-6; D remains ambiguous. Germline loops: CDR1 MNHEY, CDR2 SVGEGT. The CDR3 has 15 residues. V dropped 11 bases and J dropped 0 bases, with 14 bases sitting between them. This CDR3 is CAATRPISGANVLTF. The CDR3 DNA sequence: TGTGCCGCCACACGACCCATCTCTGGGGCCAACGTCCTGACTTTC.

This clonotype was seen many times. The genes are TRBV4-3 and TRBJ1-2; possibly TRBD1 for D (6 bases). Germline V CDR1 and CDR2: LGHNA, YSLEER. V was clipped by 0 bases and J by 4 bases, with 12 bases between them. CDR3 length: 15 residues. CDR3 sequence: CASSQDLGAGYGYTF. The CDR3 coding sequence is TGCGCCAGCAGCCAAGATCTGGGGGCAGGCTATGGCTACACCTTC.

Many counts were recorded for this clonotype. This chain links TRBV7-2 with TRBJ1-4, with TRBD1 identical over 9 bases. Per germline, CDR1 SGHTA and CDR2 FQGNSA. V was clipped by 5 bases and J by 10 bases; unmatched bases: 8. This CDR3 is built from 14 residues. The chain's CDR3 is CASSTYDRGAKLFF. In DNA form, the CDR3 reads TGTGCCAGCAGCACCTACGACAGGGGGGCAAAACTGTTTTTT.

This clonotype has only a few counts. The V call is TRBV18, the J call TRBJ2-7, with 7 bases aligning to TRBD1. The CDR3 has 13 amino acids. V was pared by 5 bases and J by 3 bases, with 4 bases of the junction left unmatched. Per the germline V gene, CDR1 is KGHSH and CDR2 is LQKENI. The CDR3 nucleotides read TGTGCCAGCTCAGTGGGACAGATCTACGAGCAGTACGTC. Its protein product is CASSVGQIYEQYV.

This clonotype was observed a handful of times. The V and J genes are TRBV7-3 and TRBJ2-3, with D perhaps TRBD2 (5 bases). Looked up from germline, CDR1 is SGHTA and CDR2 is FQGTGA. V was clipped by 1 base and J by 4 bases, with 12 bases between them. The CDR3 sequence is 15 residues long. CDR3 sequence reads: CASSLIPLAPDTQYF. In nucleotides, the CDR3 is TGTGCCAGCAGCTTAATCCCTCTAGCCCCAGATACGCAGTATTTT.

This clonotype was counted a few times. J is TRBJ1-1 and V is TRBV4-1; the match to TRBD1 covers 12 bases. Germline lookup yields CDR1 MGHRA and CDR2 YSYEKL. With 4 bases clipped from V and 3 bases from J, the junction kept 12 bases outside the gene matches. CDR3 length equals 18 residues. This chain's CDR3 is CASSLGTGGVREDTEAFF. The CDR3 DNA reads TGCGCCAGCAGCCTTGGGACAGGGGGCGTGAGAGAAGACACTGAAGCTTTCTTT.

A note on this clonotype: The junction does not match germline at one end; this may be a read error. V is TRBV10-1 and J is TRBJ2-7; tentative D call: TRBD1 (6 bases). Germline lookup yields CDR1 WNHNN and CDR2 SYGVQD (reference sequence). The CDR3 length is 14 residues. DNA for the CDR3: TGCGTCAGCAGTGCGTCAGGGGTTCCCTACGAGCAGTACTTC. This encodes CVSSASGVPYEQYF.

This clonotype was counted only a few times. The chain couples TRBV20-1 to TRBJ1-1, with no clear D. Germline CDR1 is DFQATT and CDR2 is SNEGSKA (reference sequence). This CDR3 is 15 amino acids long. The germline V and J ends were trimmed by 2 bases and 8 bases, with 21 bases remaining between them. In DNA form, the CDR3 reads TGCAGTGCTAGACCCACTGGGAGGGCGGGCACGGAAGCTTTCTTT. It codes for CSARPTGRAGTEAFF.

This clonotype has only a few counts. The chain employs TRBV12-3 or TRBV12-4 and TRBJ1-1; 9 nucleotides align to TRBD1. V shed 11 bases and J 5 bases; nucleotides not matched to a gene: 6. This CDR3 contains 12 residues. CDR3 residues: CAGQGSSTEAFF. The CDR3 DNA reads as TGTGCCGGACAGGGGAGTTCGACTGAAGCTTTCTTT.

This clonotype occurred many times. This chain links TRBV4-2 with TRBJ2-1; possible D gene TRBD1, 5 bases. Germline V gives CDR1 LGHNA, CDR2 YNFKEQ. V lost 2 bases to trimming and J lost 15 bases, with 26 bases between them. This CDR3 has 16 amino acids. The chain's CDR3 is CASSQQAPSTGNMVFF. CDR3 DNA sequence: TGTGCCAGCAGCCAACAAGCGCCCTCCACAGGCAACATGGTGTTCTTC.

This clonotype was recorded a few times. This rearrangement joins TRBV7-3 to TRBJ2-1; 8 bases are a match to TRBD1. Germline trimming cut 5 bases from V and 11 bases from J; bases unmatched to any gene: 5. CDR1 SGHTA and CDR2 FQGTGA come from the germline V gene. This CDR3 is built from 12 residues. This CDR3 is CASSLTGGQQFF. In DNA, the CDR3 is TGTGCCAGCAGCCTTACAGGGGGACAGCAGTTCTTC.

The chain has TRBV4-1 and TRBJ1-2, with 8 bases fitting TRBD1. Trimming took 1 base from V and 3 from J; bases not matched to a gene: 7. CDR3 length: 16 amino acids. Germline V gene data show CDR1 as MGHRA and CDR2 as YSYEKL. CDR3 protein: CASSQVADRAYYGYTF. Here the CDR3 DNA reads TGCGCCAGCAGCCAAGTCGCGGACAGGGCTTACTATGGCTACACCTTC.

This clonotype turned up a few times. This sequence joins TRBV12-3 or TRBV12-4 and TRBJ2-5, with a possible D match to TRBD1 (5 bases). The CDR3 has 15 residues. Trimming pared 2 bases from V and 4 bases from J, leaving 14 bases between. CDR3 residues: CASSLPGSRIETQYF. DNA for the CDR3: TGTGCCAGCAGTTTACCAGGGTCCCGAATAGAGACCCAGTACTTC.

This clonotype turned up a few times. The CDR3 DNA sequence: TGCGCCAGCAGCCAATTCCTTCTTGGACAAAACACCGGGGAGCTGTTTTTT. This translates into CASSQFLLGQNTGELFF. The V gene is TRBV4-3, the J gene TRBJ2-2, with D possibly matching TRBD1 (5 bases). CDR3 length: 17 amino acids. Looked up from germline, CDR1 is LGHNA and CDR2 is YSLEER. The V end was cut by 2 bases, the J end by 2 bases, with 15 bases between.

This clonotype was seen a handful of times. This chain joins TRBV7-3 and TRBJ1-1; 8 nucleotides match TRBD1. CDR1 is SGHTA and CDR2 is FQGTGA in the germline V gene. J lost 7 bases, V lost 3 bases, and 10 bases had no gene match. This CDR3 has 15 residues. The CDR3 region is CASSFPETGAVEAFF. CDR3 in DNA: TGTGCCAGCAGCTTCCCCGAGACAGGGGCGGTTGAAGCTTTCTTT.

This clonotype has more than one count but fewer than ten. V usage is TRBV3-1 and J usage is TRBJ1-1, with TRBD1 identical over 9 bases. The CDR3 is 13 amino acids. V shed 4 bases, J shed 11 bases, and the junction held 8 bases outside the gene matches. Germline assignment: CDR1 LGHDT and CDR2 YNNKEL (reference sequence). The CDR3 sequence is CASSPNSGTGAFF. The DNA of the CDR3 is TGTGCCAGCAGCCCAAACAGCGGGACAGGGGCTTTCTTT.

Ten or more counts support this clonotype. The chain couples TRBV7-9 to TRBJ2-5; 9 bases are shared with TRBD1. With 6 bases clipped from V and 4 bases from J, the junction kept 3 bases outside the gene matches. The CDR3 is 13 amino acids. From germline, CDR1 is SEHNR and CDR2 FQNEAQ (reference sequence). CDR3 sequence reads: CASRSTGGETQYF. CDR3 in DNA: TGTGCCAGCAGATCGACAGGGGGAGAGACCCAGTACTTC. Filled out from reference TRBV7-9 and TRBJ2-5, the complete variable domain reads DTGVSQNPRHKITKRGQNVTFRCDPISEHNRLYWYRQTLGQGPEFLTYFQNEAQLEKSRLLSDRFSAERPKGSFSTLEIQRTEQGDSAMYLCASRSTGGETQYFGPGTRLLVL.

The chain is built from TRBV12-5 and TRBJ2-1; D gene uncertain. The V and J ends lost 6 bases and 0 bases respectively, with 12 bases between them. Germline lookup yields CDR1 LGHNT and CDR2 FRNRAP. This CDR3 has 15 residues. The CDR3 bases are TGTGCTAGTGGCCTTCCCCTGAGCTCCTACAATGAGCAGTTCTTC. This gives the protein CASGLPLSSYNEQFF.

This clonotype was recorded many times. The V gene is TRBV5-1, the J gene TRBJ2-5, with 10 bases aligning to TRBD1. The CDR3 loop spans 14 amino acids. CDR1 and CDR2 (germline): SGHRS, YFSETQ. Losses at the gene ends were 5 bases for V and 2 bases for J; bases not matched to a gene: 3. The CDR3 sequence is CASRTDRGQETQYF. Written as DNA, the CDR3 is TGCGCCAGCAGAACGGACAGGGGGCAAGAGACCCAGTACTTC.

In its sample, this clonotype was seen a few times. The chain recombines TRBV28 with TRBJ1-2, with D unclear. The CDR3 contains 12 residues. V lost 1 base, J lost 6 bases, and 6 bases lay in between. In germline, CDR1 is MDHEN, CDR2 SYDVKM. CDR3 DNA: TGTGCCAGCAGTTTATATAAGGATGGCTACACCTTC. Encoded protein: CASSLYKDGYTF.